What follows are 7 T cell receptor beta chains derived from one specimen sequenced in a study of cytomegalovirus exposure and HLA in healthy donors. Primers for the PCR totalled 60 Vbeta and 13 Jbeta. Profiling relied on immunoSEQ multiplex PCR, and the TCRdb table lists in-frame clones only, not all of them. Of about 130,000 clones in the sample, about 70% were seen once. Sequenced input: PBMCs. These receptors came from a man aged 35 to 55 in good health and CMV-seronegative.

The chain is built from TRBV6-1 and TRBJ1-2; possibly TRBD1 for D (6 bases). In germline, CDR1 is MNHNS, CDR2 SASEGT. Trimming took 5 bases from V and 3 from J, leaving 10 bases between them. The length of the CDR3 is 13 residues. CDR3 nucleotides: TGTGCCAGCAGTCCGACAGGAGACTATGGCTACACCTTC. Protein: CASSPTGDYGYTF.

The V gene is TRBV5-1, the J gene TRBJ2-7; D perhaps matches TRBD2 (5 bases). The germline V gene has CDR1 SGHRS and CDR2 YFSETQ. V was pared by 1 base and J by 1 base, with 15 bases between. The CDR3 totals 16 residues. In nucleotides, the CDR3 is TGCGCCAGCAGCTTGAGTGAGACTATTTTGTCCTACGAGCAGTACTTC. It encodes CASSLSETILSYEQYF.

This clone was counted only a few times. The chain carries TRBV5-1 and TRBJ2-3; 8 bases map to TRBD2. V dropped 4 bases and J dropped 4; count of bases not matched to a gene: 5. Looked up from germline, CDR1 is SGHRS and CDR2 is YFSETQ. This CDR3 has 14 amino acids. The DNA for the CDR3 is TGCGCCAGCAGCCCGGGGGGGAGGGCAGATACGCAGTATTTT. Protein sequence: CASSPGGRADTQYF.

The chain has TRBV28 and TRBJ2-7; 7 bases align to TRBD1. V was clipped by 4 bases and J by 2 bases; unmatched bases: 8. Germline lookup yields CDR1 MDHEN and CDR2 SYDVKM. This CDR3 is 15 amino acids long. DNA for the CDR3: TGTGCCAGCAGTTCATCCCCAGGGACAGCCTACGAGCAGTACTTC. Translation: CASSSSPGTAYEQYF.

The CDR3 region has the DNA TGTGCCAGCAGCGCTAGCGGGAGAATCGAGACCCAGTACTTC. Its translation: CASSASGRIETQYF. The chain recombines TRBV9 with TRBJ2-5, with 10 nucleotides matching TRBD2. Germline CDR1 SGDLS, CDR2 YYNGEE. The CDR3 is 14 residues long. The junction had 4 bases not matched to a gene; V was cut back by 3 bases and J by 5 bases. Supplemented by reference TRBV9 and TRBJ2-5, the full variable domain reads DSGVTQTPKHLITATGQRVTLRCSPRSGDLSVYWYQQSLDQGLQFLIQYYNGEERAKGNILERFSAQQFPDLHSELNLSSLELGDSALYFCASSASGRIETQYFGPGTRLLVL.

V and J are TRBV5-1 and TRBJ2-5; the D gene is possibly TRBD1 (5 bases). This CDR3 has 14 residues. V was cut by 1 base and J by 6 bases, with 13 bases left in between. Per the germline V gene, CDR1 is SGHRS and CDR2 is YFSETQ. The CDR3 protein is CASSLWQGGQTQYF. DNA of the CDR3: TGCGCCAGCAGCTTGTGGCAGGGCGGACAGACCCAGTACTTC.

As for this clone: One end of the junction varies from germline; a read error may be responsible. The gene calls are TRBV6-5 and TRBJ1-1; no definite D call. The CDR3 length is 12 residues. Germline V CDR1 and CDR2: MNHEY, SVGAGI. The CDR3 DNA sequence: TGTGTCAGCGCGGGCGGGAACACTGAAGCTTTCTTT. Translating it yields CVSAGGNTEAFF.